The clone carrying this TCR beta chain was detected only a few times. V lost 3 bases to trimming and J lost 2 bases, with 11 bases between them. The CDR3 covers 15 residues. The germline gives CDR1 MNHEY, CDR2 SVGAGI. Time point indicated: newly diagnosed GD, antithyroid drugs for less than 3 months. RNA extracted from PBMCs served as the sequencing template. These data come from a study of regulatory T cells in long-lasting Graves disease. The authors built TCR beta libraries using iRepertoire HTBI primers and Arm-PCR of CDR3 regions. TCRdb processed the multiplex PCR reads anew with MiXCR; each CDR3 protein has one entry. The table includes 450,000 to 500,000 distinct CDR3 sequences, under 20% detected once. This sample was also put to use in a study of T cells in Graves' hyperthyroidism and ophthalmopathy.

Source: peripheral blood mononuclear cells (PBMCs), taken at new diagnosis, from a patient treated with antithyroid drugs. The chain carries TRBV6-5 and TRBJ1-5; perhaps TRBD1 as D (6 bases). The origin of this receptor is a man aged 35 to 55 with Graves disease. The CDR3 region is CASSYRGGRNQPQHF. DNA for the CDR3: TGTGCCAGCAGTTATAGAGGGGGTCGCAATCAGCCCCAGCATTTT.